This T cell receptor (beta chain) originates from a study of blood T cell repertoires in COVID-19. Whole-study context: The United States, Italy and Spain supplied acute and convalescent COVID-19 samples. T cells, B-cell-depleted T cells, or PBMCs supplied cDNA or gDNA.

Germline CDR1 GTSNPN, CDR2 SVGIG (reference sequence). The junction had 10 bases not matched to a gene; V was cut back by 0 bases and J by 9 bases. The CDR3 is 17 residues long. Original processing notes: Nucleated cell counts were estimated from reference gene primer amplification. The method was immunoSEQ multiplex PCR; TCRdb's version includes in-frame clones alone and lacks a portion of them. Clone size and the V and J calls come from that table; the DNA yielded D and trimming. The sample shows about 360,000 clones, about 88% of them seen only once. V and J are TRBV30 and TRBJ1-6; 11 bases are shared with TRBD1. The sequenced sample consisted of peripheral blood. The source of this sequence is a human donor in a cohort sampled during active COVID-19. CDR3 nucleotides: TGTGCCTGGAGTGTAAGGGACAGGGGGTCCGGTGGTTCACCCCTCCACTTT. This codes for CAWSVRDRGSGGSPLHF.